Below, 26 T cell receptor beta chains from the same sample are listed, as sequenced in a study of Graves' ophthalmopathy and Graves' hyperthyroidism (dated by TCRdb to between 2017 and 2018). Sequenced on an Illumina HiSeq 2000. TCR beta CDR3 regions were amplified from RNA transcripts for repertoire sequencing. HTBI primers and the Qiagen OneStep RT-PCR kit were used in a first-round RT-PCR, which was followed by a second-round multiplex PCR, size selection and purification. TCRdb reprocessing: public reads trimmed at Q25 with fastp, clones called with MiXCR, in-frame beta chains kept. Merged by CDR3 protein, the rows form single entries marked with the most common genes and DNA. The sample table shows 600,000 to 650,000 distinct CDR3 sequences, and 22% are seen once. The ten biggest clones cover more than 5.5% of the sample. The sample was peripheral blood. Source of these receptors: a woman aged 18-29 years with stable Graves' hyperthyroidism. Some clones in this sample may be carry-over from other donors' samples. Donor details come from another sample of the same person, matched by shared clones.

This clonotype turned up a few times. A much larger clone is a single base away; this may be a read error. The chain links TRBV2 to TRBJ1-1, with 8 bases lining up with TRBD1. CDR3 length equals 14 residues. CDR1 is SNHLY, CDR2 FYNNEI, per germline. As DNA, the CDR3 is TGTGCCAGCAGTGAAAGACAGGGGAACGCTGAAGCTTTCTTT. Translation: CASSERQGNAEAFF.

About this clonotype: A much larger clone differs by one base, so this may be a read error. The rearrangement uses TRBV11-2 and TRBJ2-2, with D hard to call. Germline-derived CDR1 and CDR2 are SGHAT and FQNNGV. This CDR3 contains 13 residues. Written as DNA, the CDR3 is TGTGTCAGCAGCCCCTGGGCAACCGGGGAGCTGTTTTTT. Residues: CVSSPWATGELFF. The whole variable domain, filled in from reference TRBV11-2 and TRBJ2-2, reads EAGVAQSPRYKIIEKRQSVAFWCNPISGHATLYWYQQILGQGPKLLIQFQNNGVVDDSQLPKDRFSAERLKGVDSTLKIQPAKLEDSAVYLCVSSPWATGELFFGEGSRLTVL.

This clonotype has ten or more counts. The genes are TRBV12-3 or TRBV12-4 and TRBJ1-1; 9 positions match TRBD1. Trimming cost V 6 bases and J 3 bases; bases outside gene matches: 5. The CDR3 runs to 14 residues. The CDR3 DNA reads TGTGCCAGCAGCGACAGGGGGGGTGACACTGAAGCTTTCTTT. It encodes CASSDRGGDTEAFF.

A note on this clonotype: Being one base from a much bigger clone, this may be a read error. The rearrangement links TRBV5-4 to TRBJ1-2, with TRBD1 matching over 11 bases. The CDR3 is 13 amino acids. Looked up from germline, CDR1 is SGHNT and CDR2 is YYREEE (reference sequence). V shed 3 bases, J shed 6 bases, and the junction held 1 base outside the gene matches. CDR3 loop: CASSWDRGNGYTF. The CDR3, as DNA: TGTGCCAGCAGCTGGGACAGGGGGAATGGCTACACCTTC. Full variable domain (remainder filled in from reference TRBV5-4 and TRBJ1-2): ETGVTQSPTHLIKTRGQQVTLRCSSQSGHNTVSWYQQALGQGPQFIFQYYREEENGRGNFPPRFSGLQFPNYSSELNVNALELDDSALYLCASSWDRGNGYTFGSGTRLTVV.

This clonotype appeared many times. The CDR3: CASSLGWGRHYEQYF. CDR3 DNA: TGTGCCAGCAGCTTAGGATGGGGGAGACACTACGAGCAGTACTTC. The chain is built from TRBV11-2 and TRBJ2-7; either TRBD1 or TRBD2 may fit D (5 bases each). V dropped 1 base and J dropped 3 bases, with 13 bases sitting between them. The CDR3 runs 15 residues. CDR1 is SGHAT and CDR2 is FQNNGV in the germline V gene. The full variable domain, with the rest looked up from reference TRBV11-2 and TRBJ2-7, is EAGVAQSPRYKIIEKRQSVAFWCNPISGHATLYWYQQILGQGPKLLIQFQNNGVVDDSQLPKDRFSAERLKGVDSTLKIQPAKLEDSAVYLCASSLGWGRHYEQYFGPGTRLTVT.

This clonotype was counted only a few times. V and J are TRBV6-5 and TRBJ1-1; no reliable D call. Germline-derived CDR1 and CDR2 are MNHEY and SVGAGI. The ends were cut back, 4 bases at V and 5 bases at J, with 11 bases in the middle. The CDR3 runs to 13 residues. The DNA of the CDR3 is TGTGCCAGCAGTTTTGGAAGAAGAACTGAAGCTTTCTTT. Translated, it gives CASSFGRRTEAFF.

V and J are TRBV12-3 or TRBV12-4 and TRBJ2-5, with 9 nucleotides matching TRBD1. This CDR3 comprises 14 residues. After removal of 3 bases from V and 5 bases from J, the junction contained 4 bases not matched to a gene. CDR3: CASSFKTGGETQYF. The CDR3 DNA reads TGTGCCAGCAGTTTTAAGACAGGGGGTGAGACCCAGTACTTC.

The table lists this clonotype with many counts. The DNA for the CDR3 is TGCAGTGCTAACCAGGGGCTTGGCCAGCCCCAGCATTTT. Translated: CSANQGLGQPQHF. The chain uses TRBV20-1 and TRBJ1-5; D might be TRBD1 (6 bases). The CDR3 consists of 13 residues. Germline loops: CDR1 DFQATT, CDR2 SNEGSKA (reference sequence). The V and J ends lost 4 bases and 7 bases respectively, with 14 bases between them.

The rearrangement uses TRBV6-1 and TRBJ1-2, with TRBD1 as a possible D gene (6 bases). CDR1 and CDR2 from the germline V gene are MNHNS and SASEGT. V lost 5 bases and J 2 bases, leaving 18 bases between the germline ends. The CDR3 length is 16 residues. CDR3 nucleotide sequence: TGTGCCAGCAGTCAGAGGACAGCCGGGGGAAACTATGGCTACACCTTC. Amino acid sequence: CASSQRTAGGNYGYTF.

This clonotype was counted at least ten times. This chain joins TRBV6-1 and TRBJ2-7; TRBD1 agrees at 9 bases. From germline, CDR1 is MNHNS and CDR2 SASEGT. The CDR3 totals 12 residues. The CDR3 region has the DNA TGTGCCAGCAGTGAAGCGGACCGGGACAGGGTTGTC. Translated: CASSEADRDRVV.

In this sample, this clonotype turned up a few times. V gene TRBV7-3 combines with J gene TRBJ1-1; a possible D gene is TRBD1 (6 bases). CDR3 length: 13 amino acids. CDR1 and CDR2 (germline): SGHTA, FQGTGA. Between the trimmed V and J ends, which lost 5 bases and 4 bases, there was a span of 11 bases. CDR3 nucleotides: TGTGCCAGCAGCCGCAGGGGCAGCACTGAAGCTTTCTTT. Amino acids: CASSRRGSTEAFF.

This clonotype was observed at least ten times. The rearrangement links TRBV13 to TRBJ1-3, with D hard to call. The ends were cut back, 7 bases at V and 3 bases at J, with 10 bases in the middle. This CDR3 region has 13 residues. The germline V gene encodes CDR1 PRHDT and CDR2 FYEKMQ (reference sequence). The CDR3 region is CASTTGYGNTIYF. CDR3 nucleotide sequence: TGTGCCAGCACCACGGGTTATGGAAACACCATATATTTT.

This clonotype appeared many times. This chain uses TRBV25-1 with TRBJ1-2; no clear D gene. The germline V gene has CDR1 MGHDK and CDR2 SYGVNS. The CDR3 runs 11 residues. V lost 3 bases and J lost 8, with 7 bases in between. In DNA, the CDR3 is TGTGCCAGCAGTGAGGGCATCGGCTACACCTTC. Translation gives CASSEGIGYTF.

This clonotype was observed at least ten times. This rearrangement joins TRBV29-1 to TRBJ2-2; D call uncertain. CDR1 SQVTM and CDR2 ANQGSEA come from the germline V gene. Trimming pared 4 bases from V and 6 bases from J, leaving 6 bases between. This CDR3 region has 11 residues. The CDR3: CSVVRSGELFF. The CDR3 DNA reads TGCAGCGTTGTACGGTCCGGGGAGCTGTTTTTT.

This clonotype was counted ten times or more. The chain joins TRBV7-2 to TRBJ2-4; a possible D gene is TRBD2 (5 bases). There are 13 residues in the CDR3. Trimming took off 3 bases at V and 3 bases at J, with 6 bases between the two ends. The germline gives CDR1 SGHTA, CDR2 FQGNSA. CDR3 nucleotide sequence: TGTGCCAGCAGCTTCGGGGACAAAAACATTCAGTACTTC. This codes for CASSFGDKNIQYF.

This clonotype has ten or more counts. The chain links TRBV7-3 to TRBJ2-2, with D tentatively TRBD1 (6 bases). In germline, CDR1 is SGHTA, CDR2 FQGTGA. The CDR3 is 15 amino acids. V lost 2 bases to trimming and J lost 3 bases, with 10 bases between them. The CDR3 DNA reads TGTGCCAGCAGCTTACAGGGGCGGGACACCGGGGAGCTGTTTTTT. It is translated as CASSLQGRDTGELFF.

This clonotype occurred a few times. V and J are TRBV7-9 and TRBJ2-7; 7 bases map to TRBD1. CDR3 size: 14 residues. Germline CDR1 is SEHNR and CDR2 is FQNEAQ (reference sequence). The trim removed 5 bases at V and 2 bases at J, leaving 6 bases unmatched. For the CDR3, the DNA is TGTGCCAGCAGCCATCGGGACAGCACCTACGAGCAGTACTTC. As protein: CASSHRDSTYEQYF.

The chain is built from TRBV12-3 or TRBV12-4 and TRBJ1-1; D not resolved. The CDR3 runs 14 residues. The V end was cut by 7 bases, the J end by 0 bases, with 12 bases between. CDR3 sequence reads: CASTSREMNTEAFF. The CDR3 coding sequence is TGTGCCAGCACTTCCAGAGAGATGAACACTGAAGCTTTCTTT.

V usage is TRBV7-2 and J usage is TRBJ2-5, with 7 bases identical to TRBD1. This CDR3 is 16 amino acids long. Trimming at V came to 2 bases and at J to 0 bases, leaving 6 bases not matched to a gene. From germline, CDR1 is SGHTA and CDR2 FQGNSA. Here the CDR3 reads CASSLSSGQYQETQYF. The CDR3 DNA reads TGTGCCAGCAGCTTATCCTCGGGACAGTACCAAGAGACCCAGTACTTC.

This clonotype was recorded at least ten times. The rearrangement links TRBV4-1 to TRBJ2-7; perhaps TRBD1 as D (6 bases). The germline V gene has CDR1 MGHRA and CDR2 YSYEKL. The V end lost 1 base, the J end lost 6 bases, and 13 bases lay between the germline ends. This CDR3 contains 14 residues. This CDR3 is CASSQVLQGREQYF. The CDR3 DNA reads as TGCGCCAGCAGCCAAGTGTTACAGGGTCGCGAGCAGTACTTC.

The CDR3, as DNA: TGTGCCAGCAGTTACTCGGACAGTTATCAGCCCCAGCATTTT. As protein: CASSYSDSYQPQHF. The chain employs TRBV6-5 and TRBJ1-5; the D gene is possibly TRBD1 (6 bases). Germline-derived CDR1 and CDR2 are MNHEY and SVGAGI. Deletions cut 0 bases from V and 5 bases from J, with 8 bases between. This CDR3 spans 14 amino acids.

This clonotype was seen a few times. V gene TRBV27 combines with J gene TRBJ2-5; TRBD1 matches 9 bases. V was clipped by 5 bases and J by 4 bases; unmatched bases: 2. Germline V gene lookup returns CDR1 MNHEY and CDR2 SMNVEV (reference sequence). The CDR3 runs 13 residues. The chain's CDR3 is CASSHRGPETQYF. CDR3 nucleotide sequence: TGTGCCAGCAGTCACAGGGGGCCAGAGACCCAGTACTTC.

CDR3 amino acids: CASSMLQAGNQPQHF. The CDR3 DNA reads TGTGCCAGTAGTATGCTTCAAGCGGGCAATCAGCCCCAGCATTTT. The chain carries TRBV19 and TRBJ1-5; D unclear. CDR3 length equals 15 residues. CDR1 and CDR2 (germline): LNHDA, SQIVND (reference sequence). V gave up 3 bases and J gave up 2 bases, with 11 bases separating them.

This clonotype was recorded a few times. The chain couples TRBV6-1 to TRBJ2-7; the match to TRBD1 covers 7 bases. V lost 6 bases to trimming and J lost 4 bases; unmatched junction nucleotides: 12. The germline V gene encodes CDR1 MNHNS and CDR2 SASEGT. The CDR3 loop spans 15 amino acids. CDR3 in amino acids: CASRPTAGQEYEQYF. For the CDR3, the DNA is TGTGCCAGCAGACCCACCGCCGGACAGGAGTACGAGCAGTACTTC.

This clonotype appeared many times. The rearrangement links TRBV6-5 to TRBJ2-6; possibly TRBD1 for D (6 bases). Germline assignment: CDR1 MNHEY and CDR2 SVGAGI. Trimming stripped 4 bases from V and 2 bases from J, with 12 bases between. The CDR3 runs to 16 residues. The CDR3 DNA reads TGTGCCAGCAGTTCTCCTACAGGGACTGGGGCCAACGTCCTGACTTTC. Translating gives CASSSPTGTGANVLTF.

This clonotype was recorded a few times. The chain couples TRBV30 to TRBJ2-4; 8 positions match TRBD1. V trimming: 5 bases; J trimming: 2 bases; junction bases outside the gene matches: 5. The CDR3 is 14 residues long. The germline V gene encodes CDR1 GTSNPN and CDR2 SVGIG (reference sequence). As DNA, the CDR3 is TGTGCCTGGGCGACAGGGGCCTCCAAAAACATTCAGTACTTC. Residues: CAWATGASKNIQYF.